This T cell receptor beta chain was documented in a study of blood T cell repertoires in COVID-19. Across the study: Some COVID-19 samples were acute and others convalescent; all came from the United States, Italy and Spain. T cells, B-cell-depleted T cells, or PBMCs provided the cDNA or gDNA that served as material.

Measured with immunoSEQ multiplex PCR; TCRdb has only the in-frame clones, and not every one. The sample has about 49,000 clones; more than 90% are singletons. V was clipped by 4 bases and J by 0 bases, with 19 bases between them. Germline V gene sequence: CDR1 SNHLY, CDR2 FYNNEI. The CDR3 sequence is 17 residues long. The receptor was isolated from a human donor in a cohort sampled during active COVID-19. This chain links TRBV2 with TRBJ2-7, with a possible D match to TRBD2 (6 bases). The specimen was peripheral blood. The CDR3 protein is CASSADMGGGTSYEQYF. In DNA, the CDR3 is TGTGCCAGCAGTGCCGATATGGGGGGAGGCACCTCCTACGAGCAGTACTTC.